The present T cell receptor beta chain was sequenced within a study of cytomegalovirus exposure and HLA in healthy donors. Study-level background: The approximately 120 validation repertoires were reported in a later analysis to have been generated on the same platform as the approximately 700 first-cohort repertoires.

With regard to this clone: Its antigen is undetermined.

Findings of the study overall: While the bulk of TCR sequences proved rare, some public TCRs turned up in many donors. The investigators catalogued 180 or so TCR beta chains as cytomegalovirus-associated.

The table came from immunoSEQ multiplex PCR; TCRdb's copy has only in-frame clones and leaves some out. Counted here are 95,000 to 150,000 clones, approximately 88% occurring once; the ten biggest clones make up about 2%. V lost 4 bases and J lost 4, with 16 bases in between. The CDR3 spans 15 residues. Germline V gene lookup returns CDR1 SNHLY and CDR2 FYNNEI. The receptor was isolated from a woman younger than 35 in good health and CMV-seronegative. This chain links TRBV2 with TRBJ2-5; weak D call: TRBD2 (5 bases). The sequencing input was PBMCs. CDR3 sequence: CASSGVSGNGETQYF. For the CDR3, the DNA is TGTGCCAGCAGTGGGGTGAGCGGAAACGGAGAGACCCAGTACTTC.